This TCR beta chain was obtained from a study of T cell clonality in common variable immunodeficiency. Findings and caveats of the study: Shared TCRbeta clones were fewer between CVID subjects than controls. Reportedly, TCR beta sequences from common variable immunodeficiency showed fewer deletions and N-nucleotide insertions.

The ends were cut back, 9 bases at V and 4 bases at J, with 15 bases in the middle. The CDR3 totals 13 residues. From germline, CDR1 is LNHDA and CDR2 SQIVND (reference sequence). The data were produced by immunoSEQ multiplex PCR, yet TCRdb's version contains in-frame clones alone and is incomplete. The record shows about 33,000 clones for this sample, with no singletons present. Comment on this clone: No antigen is known for it. The read ends 3 residues shy of where the CDR3 ends; the end is completed using the germline J gene.

CVID meant reduced serum IgG, IgA and/or IgM plus specific antibody deficiency. CVID subjects were around 16 female and under 35 male, aged about 9 to 65. Each donor provided 5 to 8 ml of heparinized whole blood. The receptor was derived from a human donor with common variable immunodeficiency. The sequenced sample was peripheral blood mononuclear cells. This chain uses TRBV19 with TRBJ1-2; perhaps TRBD1 as D (5 bases). The CDR3 here is CASRTDSSYGYTF. CDR3 DNA (partial): TGTGCCAGCCGGACCGACAGTTCCTATGGC. Complete variable domain (other parts from reference TRBV19 and TRBJ1-2): DGGITQSPKYLFRKEGQNVTLSCEQNLNHDAMYWYRQDPGQGLRLIYYSQIVNDFQKGDIAEGYSVSREKKESFPLTVTSAQKNPTAFYLCASRTDSSYGYTFGSGTRLTVV.